The rows below give T cell receptor beta chains drawn from one sample of a study of T-cell memory formation after mild COVID-19. One entry per CDR3 protein results from TCRdb running MiXCR on the 5' RACE reads. The table lists 300,000 to 350,000 distinct CDR3 sequences, 15% to 20% of them singletons, with under 25% in the top ten. Source material: PBMCs or a T cell subset sorted from them (not recorded which). Receptors originate from a man aged 18 to 35 who had mild COVID-19 (a few samples of this study predate the infection). Cell type and time point are not known. Each CDR3 is given with its conserved first and last residue. The order of the fields is J gene, D gene, V gene, clone size, CDR3 protein, CDR3 DNA. D genes are given only for firm matches. Clone size is given for some rows only: seen once, a few or many times, or a class if the clone is expanded.

j_call: TRBJ2-6
d_call: -
v_call: TRBV5-1
clone_size: few
cdr3_aa: CASSLLPDSGANVLTF
cdr3_nt: TGCGCCAGCAGCTTGTTACCGGACTCTGGGGCCAACGTCCTGACTTTC

j_call: TRBJ2-2
d_call: -
v_call: TRBV3-1
clone_size: few
cdr3_aa: CASSQAFGLTGELFF
cdr3_nt: TGTGCCAGCAGCCAAGCTTTTGGTCTCACCGGGGAGCTGTTTTTT

j_call: TRBJ2-2
d_call: TRBD2
v_call: TRBV12-3/TRBV12-4
clone_size: -
cdr3_aa: CASQRGVDTGELFF
cdr3_nt: TGTGCCAGTCAGCGGGGTGTGGACACCGGGGAGCTGTTTTTT

j_call: TRBJ2-1
d_call: TRBD1
v_call: TRBV2
clone_size: -
cdr3_aa: CASKDGTVNEQFF
cdr3_nt: TGTGCCAGCAAGGACGGGACAGTCAATGAGCAGTTCTTC

j_call: TRBJ2-2
d_call: -
v_call: TRBV7-2
clone_size: -
cdr3_aa: CASSRAQGGAGELFF
cdr3_nt: TGTGCCAGCAGCCGGGCGCAAGGAGGGGCCGGGGAGCTGTTTTTT

j_call: TRBJ1-5
d_call: TRBD1
v_call: TRBV5-5
clone_size: few
cdr3_aa: CASSSTGVGGNQPQHF
cdr3_nt: TGTGCCAGCAGCTCGACAGGGGTTGGGGGGAATCAGCCCCAGCATTTT

j_call: TRBJ2-3
d_call: TRBD2
v_call: TRBV27
clone_size: few
cdr3_aa: CASLGTSGGPDTDTQYF
cdr3_nt: TGTGCCAGCCTGGGGACTAGCGGGGGGCCAGACACAGATACGCAGTATTTT

j_call: TRBJ2-1
d_call: -
v_call: TRBV3-1
clone_size: many
cdr3_aa: CASSGSGEQFF
cdr3_nt: TGTGCCAGCTCGGGAAGCGGGGAGCAGTTCTTC

j_call: TRBJ2-1
d_call: TRBD2
v_call: TRBV12-3/TRBV12-4
clone_size: few
cdr3_aa: CASSQGLAVEQFF
cdr3_nt: TGTGCCAGCAGTCAGGGACTAGCGGTTGAGCAGTTCTTC

j_call: TRBJ1-3
d_call: -
v_call: TRBV5-5
clone_size: -
cdr3_aa: CASSLAISGNTIYF
cdr3_nt: TGTGCCAGCAGCTTGGCCATCTCTGGAAACACCATATATTTT

j_call: TRBJ1-2
d_call: -
v_call: TRBV4-3
clone_size: many
cdr3_aa: CASSHEQGYYGYTF
cdr3_nt: TGCGCCAGCAGCCACGAACAGGGCTACTATGGCTACACCTTC

j_call: TRBJ2-3
d_call: -
v_call: TRBV20-1
clone_size: many
cdr3_aa: CSARLPGTDTQYF
cdr3_nt: TGCAGTGCTAGACTCCCAGGGACAGATACGCAGTATTTT

j_call: TRBJ2-1
d_call: -
v_call: TRBV7-9
clone_size: -
cdr3_aa: CASSPSRWSEQFF
cdr3_nt: TGTGCCAGCAGCCCATCCCGCTGGAGTGAGCAGTTCTTC

j_call: TRBJ2-1
d_call: -
v_call: TRBV3-1
clone_size: -
cdr3_aa: CASSQAGEQFF
cdr3_nt: TGTGCCAGCAGCCAGGCGGGTGAGCAGTTCTTC

j_call: TRBJ1-6
d_call: -
v_call: TRBV5-1
clone_size: -
cdr3_aa: CASSPNPGSSPLHF
cdr3_nt: TGCGCCAGCAGCCCCAATCCGGGTTCTTCACCCCTCCACTTT

j_call: TRBJ1-2
d_call: -
v_call: TRBV5-1
clone_size: few
cdr3_aa: CASNPGRDSGGYTF
cdr3_nt: TGCGCCAGCAATCCGGGTAGGGATAGCGGTGGCTACACCTTC

j_call: TRBJ2-7
d_call: -
v_call: TRBV12-3/TRBV12-4
clone_size: -
cdr3_aa: CASSFGQPSSYEQYF
cdr3_nt: TGTGCCAGCAGTTTTGGGCAGCCCAGCTCCTACGAGCAGTACTTC

j_call: TRBJ1-3
d_call: -
v_call: TRBV4-2
clone_size: -
cdr3_aa: CASSPEGGSADTIYF
cdr3_nt: TGTGCCAGCAGCCCCGAAGGAGGGTCGGCGGACACCATATATTTT

j_call: TRBJ1-1
d_call: -
v_call: TRBV6-2/TRBV6-3
clone_size: few
cdr3_aa: CASSYSTGSMNTEAFF
cdr3_nt: TGTGCCAGCAGTTACTCAACAGGGTCGATGAACACTGAAGCTTTCTTT

j_call: TRBJ2-3
d_call: TRBD2
v_call: TRBV5-1
clone_size: -
cdr3_aa: CASSWGLADSTDTQYF
cdr3_nt: TGCGCCAGCAGCTGGGGACTAGCGGACAGCACAGATACGCAGTATTTT

j_call: TRBJ2-1
d_call: TRBD2
v_call: TRBV7-2
clone_size: few
cdr3_aa: CASSQVSSGAYNEQFF
cdr3_nt: TGTGCCAGCAGCCAAGTGAGTAGCGGGGCCTACAATGAGCAGTTCTTC

j_call: TRBJ1-1
d_call: TRBD1
v_call: TRBV6-2/TRBV6-3
clone_size: -
cdr3_aa: CASRTYRGVGEAFF
cdr3_nt: TGTGCCAGCAGAACCTACAGGGGAGTAGGGGAAGCTTTCTTT

j_call: TRBJ2-6
d_call: -
v_call: TRBV6-2/TRBV6-3
clone_size: few
cdr3_aa: CASSPPDSGANVLTF
cdr3_nt: TGTGCCAGCAGCCCACCAGACTCTGGGGCCAACGTCCTGACTTTC

j_call: TRBJ2-1
d_call: -
v_call: TRBV4-1
clone_size: few
cdr3_aa: CASSQVGTPYNEQFF
cdr3_nt: TGCGCCAGCAGCCAAGTAGGGACTCCATACAATGAGCAGTTCTTC

j_call: TRBJ2-1
d_call: TRBD2
v_call: TRBV11-2
clone_size: few
cdr3_aa: CASSRTSGDFNEQFF
cdr3_nt: TGTGCCAGCAGCCGGACTAGCGGGGACTTCAATGAGCAGTTCTTC

j_call: TRBJ1-1
d_call: -
v_call: TRBV19
clone_size: few
cdr3_aa: CASSTPHGSGLNTEAFF
cdr3_nt: TGTGCCAGTAGTACCCCCCATGGTTCCGGTTTGAACACTGAAGCTTTCTTT

j_call: TRBJ1-3
d_call: -
v_call: TRBV29-1
clone_size: few
cdr3_aa: CSALGPFSGNTIYF
cdr3_nt: TGCAGCGCCCTCGGACCCTTCTCTGGAAACACCATATATTTT

j_call: TRBJ2-3
d_call: -
v_call: TRBV10-3
clone_size: few
cdr3_aa: CAISGDGTDTQYF
cdr3_nt: TGTGCCATCAGTGGGGACGGGACAGATACGCAGTATTTT

j_call: TRBJ2-5
d_call: -
v_call: TRBV6-5
clone_size: few
cdr3_aa: CASSPVPARGQETQYF
cdr3_nt: TGTGCCAGCAGTCCCGTACCGGCGCGGGGCCAAGAGACCCAGTACTTC

j_call: TRBJ1-2
d_call: -
v_call: TRBV30
clone_size: few
cdr3_aa: CAWSRQVDGYTF
cdr3_nt: TGTGCCTGGAGTAGGCAGGTGGATGGCTACACCTTC

j_call: TRBJ2-1
d_call: TRBD2
v_call: TRBV20-1
clone_size: -
cdr3_aa: CSARSLAGGYNEQFF
cdr3_nt: TGCAGTGCTAGATCACTAGCGGGGGGCTACAATGAGCAGTTCTTC

j_call: TRBJ2-7
d_call: TRBD1
v_call: TRBV7-2
clone_size: few
cdr3_aa: CASSLTGLLEQYF
cdr3_nt: TGTGCCAGCAGTTTGACAGGGCTTTTGGAGCAGTACTTC

j_call: TRBJ2-5
d_call: TRBD1
v_call: TRBV5-1
clone_size: few
cdr3_aa: CASSSGTVTPAETQYF
cdr3_nt: TGCGCCAGCAGCTCCGGGACAGTGACCCCTGCGGAGACCCAGTACTTC

j_call: TRBJ2-1
d_call: -
v_call: TRBV12-3/TRBV12-4
clone_size: few
cdr3_aa: CASTGDWPGQQFF
cdr3_nt: TGTGCCAGCACCGGGGACTGGCCCGGGCAGCAGTTCTTC

j_call: TRBJ2-7
d_call: -
v_call: TRBV12-3/TRBV12-4
clone_size: few
cdr3_aa: CASSNRVYEQYF
cdr3_nt: TGTGCCAGCAGTAATAGGGTTTACGAGCAGTACTTC

j_call: TRBJ1-5
d_call: TRBD1
v_call: TRBV7-2
clone_size: few
cdr3_aa: CASSPGQGGPQHF
cdr3_nt: TGTGCCAGCAGCCCAGGACAGGGCGGGCCCCAGCATTTT

j_call: TRBJ2-7
d_call: -
v_call: TRBV4-2
clone_size: few
cdr3_aa: CASSQGRSSYEQYF
cdr3_nt: TGTGCCAGCAGCCAAGGCCGTTCCTCCTACGAGCAGTACTTC